The rows below give T cell receptor beta chains drawn from one sample of a study of beta chain features in type 1 diabetes. The data were produced by immunoSEQ multiplex PCR, yet TCRdb's version contains in-frame clones alone and is incomplete. The table has around 170,000 clones, around 9.7% seen once. Sequenced input: central memory CD4+ T cells from blood. These receptors originate from a woman in her twenties or thirties with type 1 diabetes. CDR3s include the opening cysteine and the closing phenylalanine or tryptophan. A D gene is named only where the DNA matches it firmly. Clone size is not always given. Where it is, it says once, few, many or a class for expanded clones.

D gene	V gene	J gene	clone size	CDR3 protein	CDR3 DNA
TRBD1	TRBV5-1	TRBJ1-3	few	CASSSTGAGNTIYF	TGCGCCAGCAGCTCGACAGGGGCGGGAAACACCATATATTTT
TRBD1	TRBV6-5	TRBJ2-7	few	CASRGQGGEQYF	TGTGCCAGCAGGGGACAGGGGGGCGAGCAGTACTTC
TRBD1	TRBV19	TRBJ2-2	few	CASRPGQVRSGELFF	TGTGCCAGTAGACCGGGACAGGTTCGCAGCGGGGAGCTGTTTTTT
NA	TRBV6-5	TRBJ2-1	NA	CASSARVNEQFF	TGTGCCAGCAGTGCCAGGGTCAATGAGCAGTTCTTC
TRBD1	TRBV30	TRBJ1-4	few	CAWSRDREEKLFF	TGTGCCTGGAGCCGCGACAGGGAAGAAAAACTGTTTTTT
NA	TRBV2	TRBJ1-2	NA	CASSVWRDYGYTF	TGTGCCAGCAGTGTATGGAGGGACTATGGCTACACCTTC
NA	TRBV9	TRBJ1-2	few	CASSVTTGTNYGYTF	TGTGCCAGCAGCGTGACGACCGGGACAAACTATGGCTACACCTTC
TRBD2	TRBV6-5	TRBJ2-3	NA	CASKAASGRDTQYF	TGTGCCAGCAAGGCCGCTAGCGGGAGGGATACGCAGTATTTT
NA	TRBV6-5	TRBJ1-1	few	CASSTSKRAFF	TGTGCCAGCAGCACGTCAAAGCGGGCTTTCTTT
NA	TRBV7-9	TRBJ1-2	few	CASSFGGAGYGYTF	TGTGCCAGCAGCTTCGGGGGGGCAGGGTATGGCTACACCTTC
TRBD2	TRBV30	TRBJ2-1	NA	CAWSRTGLAREQFF	TGTGCCTGGAGTCGTACCGGACTAGCCCGAGAGCAGTTCTTC
TRBD1	TRBV29-1	TRBJ1-2	NA	CSVGLGQGVNTF	TGCAGCGTTGGGTTGGGACAGGGAGTCAACACCTTC
NA	TRBV30	TRBJ2-3	NA	CAWTGSDTQYF	TGTGCCTGGACGGGGTCCGATACGCAGTATTTT
TRBD1	TRBV19	TRBJ1-2	NA	CASSPHPGTDHNYGYTF	TGTGCCAGTAGCCCTCATCCCGGGACAGACCATAACTATGGCTACACCTTC
TRBD2	TRBV5-1	TRBJ2-1	NA	CASRATSGNEQFF	TGCGCCAGCAGAGCGACTAGCGGAAATGAGCAGTTCTTC
TRBD2	TRBV28	TRBJ2-1	NA	CASSLPRDYYNEQFF	TGTGCCAGCAGTTTACCCCGGGACTACTACAATGAGCAGTTCTTC
NA	TRBV28	TRBJ2-1	few	CASSSPGAGTYNEQFF	TGTGCCAGCAGTTCTCCCGGCGCGGGAACCTACAATGAGCAGTTCTTC
TRBD2	TRBV13	TRBJ2-1	NA	CASSLGASGRGNEQFF	TGTGCCAGCAGCTTAGGGGCTAGCGGGAGAGGAAATGAGCAGTTCTTC
NA	TRBV10-3	TRBJ2-2	few	CAISVGRDKPTGELFF	TGTGCCATCAGTGTTGGTCGGGACAAACCCACCGGGGAGCTGTTTTTT
NA	TRBV7-9	TRBJ2-4	few	CASSFGSSAFKNIQYF	TGTGCCAGCAGCTTTGGGTCTAGCGCCTTCAAAAACATTCAGTACTTC
TRBD1	TRBV7-9	TRBJ1-1	few	CASSRQGCGTEAFF	TGTGCCAGCAGCCGACAGGGGTGCGGCACTGAAGCTTTCTTT
TRBD1	TRBV30	TRBJ1-3	NA	CAWTGGSGNTIYF	TGTGCCTGGACAGGGGGCTCTGGAAACACCATATATTTT
TRBD2	TRBV13	TRBJ2-3	NA	CASSLGLAGPPDTQYF	TGTGCCAGCAGCTTGGGACTAGCGGGACCCCCCGATACGCAGTATTTT
NA	TRBV29-1	TRBJ1-1	few	CTGTRGTTNTEAFF	TGCACCGGAACCAGGGGCACTACGAACACTGAAGCTTTCTTT
TRBD1	TRBV4-2	TRBJ2-3	few	CASSQEGGQGHKYF	TGTGCCAGCAGCCAAGAGGGGGGACAGGGGCACAAGTATTTT
NA	TRBV29-1	TRBJ1-5	few	CSVGRTGGNQPQHF	TGCAGCGTTGGACGGACGGGGGGCAATCAGCCCCAGCATTTT
NA	TRBV27	TRBJ2-7	few	CASSFAGVETNEQYF	TGTGCCAGCAGTTTTGCAGGGGTGGAGACTAACGAGCAGTACTTC
NA	TRBV6-5	TRBJ2-4	many	CASSSRWSIQYF	TGTGCCAGCAGTTCTCGATGGAGCATTCAGTACTTC
NA	TRBV27	TRBJ2-1	few	CASSLILTGKRDNEQFF	TGTGCCAGCAGCCTCATCCTCACCGGGAAAAGGGACAATGAGCAGTTCTTC
NA	TRBV30	TRBJ1-1	few	CAWIHPRNYMNTEAFF	TGTGCCTGGATCCACCCCAGAAACTACATGAACACTGAAGCTTTCTTT
NA	TRBV20-1	TRBJ2-1	NA	CSARVRDQGFF	TGCAGTGCTAGAGTACGAGATCAGGGGTTCTTC
NA	TRBV28	TRBJ1-2	few	CASSLSDYGYTF	TGTGCCAGCAGTTTGAGTGACTATGGCTACACCTTC
TRBD1	TRBV29-1	TRBJ1-2	NA	CSGSQGALPSDGYTF	TGCAGCGGAAGCCAGGGGGCCCTTCCCTCTGACGGCTACACCTTC
NA	TRBV4-1	TRBJ1-4	NA	CASSPVGQGGEKLFF	TGCGCCAGCAGCCCAGTCGGGCAGGGCGGCGAAAAACTGTTTTTT
TRBD2	TRBV2	TRBJ2-3	few	CASSVMGGDTDTQYF	TGTGCCAGCAGTGTGATGGGGGGGGACACAGATACGCAGTATTTT
NA	TRBV7-9	TRBJ1-1	NA	CASSPRAIEAFF	TGTGCCAGCAGCCCCAGGGCAATCGAAGCTTTCTTT
NA	TRBV5-1	TRBJ1-1	NA	CATKNAVNTEAFF	TGCGCCACCAAGAACGCAGTGAACACTGAAGCTTTCTTT
NA	TRBV28	TRBJ2-1	few	CASSLGGLSNEQFF	TGTGCCAGCAGTTTGGGGGGGCTATCAAATGAGCAGTTCTTC
NA	TRBV2	TRBJ2-3	few	CASTYTDTQYF	TGTGCCAGCACCTACACAGATACGCAGTATTTT
NA	TRBV29-1	TRBJ2-5	few	CSVGQAKETQYF	TGCAGCGTTGGACAGGCGAAGGAGACCCAGTACTTC
NA	TRBV11-2	TRBJ2-3	few	CASSASGGTDTQYF	TGTGCCAGCAGCGCGTCGGGAGGCACAGATACGCAGTATTTT
NA	TRBV5-1	TRBJ2-3	NA	CASSLARVLDTDTQYF	TGCGCCAGCAGCTTGGCCCGGGTCCTAGACACAGATACGCAGTATTTT
TRBD2	TRBV5-1	TRBJ2-1	few	CASTGLADSNEQFF	TGCGCCAGCACCGGACTAGCGGATTCCAATGAGCAGTTCTTC
NA	TRBV5-1	TRBJ2-1	NA	CASSFGDVYNEQFF	TGCGCCAGCAGCTTTGGAGACGTTTACAATGAGCAGTTCTTC
TRBD1	TRBV28	TRBJ2-7	few	CASSLGTGGSYEQYF	TGTGCCAGCAGCCTCGGGACAGGGGGATCCTACGAGCAGTACTTC
NA	TRBV15	TRBJ2-1	few	CATSRDPGANEQFF	TGTGCCACCAGCAGAGATCCGGGAGCGAATGAGCAGTTCTTC
TRBD1	TRBV13	TRBJ2-7	NA	CASSSVRDRNYEQYF	TGTGCCAGCAGCTCCGTCCGGGACAGGAACTACGAGCAGTACTTC
NA	TRBV6-5	TRBJ2-7	NA	CASSYGAGGGYEQYF	TGTGCCAGCAGTTACGGCGCAGGGGGAGGCTACGAGCAGTACTTC
TRBD1	TRBV27	TRBJ2-1	NA	CASSSRQGGGEQFF	TGTGCCAGCAGTTCAAGACAGGGGGGAGGTGAGCAGTTCTTC
NA	TRBV20-1	TRBJ1-2	NA	CSARRGYGYTF	TGCAGTGCTAGGAGAGGATATGGCTACACCTTC
NA	TRBV30	TRBJ1-2	NA	CAWTSQGTLGYTF	TGTGCCTGGACCTCACAGGGTACGCTGGGCTACACCTTC
TRBD1	TRBV7-9	TRBJ2-7	few	CASSFPGTGYEQYF	TGTGCCAGCAGCTTTCCGGGGACAGGGTACGAGCAGTACTTC
NA	TRBV21-1	TRBJ2-7	few	CASSKAQGSYEQYF	TGTGCCAGCAGCAAAGCGCAGGGGTCCTACGAGCAGTACTTC
TRBD1	TRBV5-6	TRBJ2-3	NA	CASSWDRGLTTDTQYF	TGTGCCAGCAGCTGGGACAGGGGTTTGACCACAGATACGCAGTATTTT
NA	TRBV6-1	TRBJ2-6	few	CASTLDSSGANVLTF	TGTGCCAGCACCCTGGACAGCTCTGGGGCCAACGTCCTGACTTTC
TRBD1	TRBV5-1	TRBJ2-7	few	CASSEDRDRYEQYF	TGCGCCAGCAGCGAGGACAGGGATCGGTACGAGCAGTACTTC
TRBD1	TRBV28	TRBJ1-2	many	CASDELPDRKGYTF	TGTGCCAGCGATGAACTACCGGACAGGAAAGGCTACACCTTC